The 15 T cell receptor beta chains in this list originate from one sample, sequenced in a study of neurological immune-mediated disorders. In TCRdb, the 5' RACE reads were re-called with MiXCR into one record per CDR3 protein. The data hold around 49,000 distinct CDR3 sequences, with 9% to 10% observed a single time. The time point here: longitudinal time-point 1 (baseline). Sequenced: PBMCs. The receptors originated from a woman aged 40 to 50 in good health.

This clonotype appeared many times. CDR3: CASSLGGPNNSPLHF. Written as DNA, the CDR3 is TGCGCCAGCAGCTTGGGGGGACCGAATAATTCACCCCTCCACTTT. This chain uses TRBV5-1 with TRBJ1-6; TRBD1 might be the D (5 bases). V was clipped by 0 bases and J by 5 bases, with 9 bases between them. This CDR3 region has 15 residues. Germline V CDR1 and CDR2: SGHRS, YFSETQ.

This clonotype occurred many times. The chain has TRBV15 and TRBJ2-2; D is unresolved. The CDR3 loop spans 15 amino acids. The V end was cut by 0 bases, the J end by 5 bases, with 10 bases between. Germline loops: CDR1 LNHNV, CDR2 YYDKDF (reference sequence). DNA for the CDR3: TGTGCCACCAGCAGAGAGTCGCAGATGACCGGGGAGCTGTTTTTT. Its protein is CATSRESQMTGELFF.

This clonotype was seen at least ten times. V gene TRBV7-2 combines with J gene TRBJ1-1; D gene unclear. The CDR3 length is 15 residues. Germline V gene lookup returns CDR1 SGHTA and CDR2 FQGNSA. Trimming cost V 1 base and J 0 bases, with 9 bases left between them. This CDR3 is CASSLVERMNTEAFF. CDR3 nucleotides: TGTGCCAGCAGCTTAGTGGAGAGGATGAACACTGAAGCTTTCTTT.

In its sample, this clonotype was seen many times. The genes are TRBV7-2 and TRBJ1-2; D is ambiguous. Trimming shortened V by 5 bases and J by 0 bases, and 4 bases separated the two germline ends. This CDR3 is 12 amino acids long. Germline assignment: CDR1 SGHTA and CDR2 FQGNSA. The CDR3 DNA sequence: TGTGCCAGCAGCCGGCCTAACTATGGCTACACCTTC. This gives the protein CASSRPNYGYTF.

The sample holds many counts of this clonotype. This chain connects TRBV4-3 to TRBJ2-7; D not certain. Trimming stripped 2 bases from V and 3 bases from J, with 14 bases between. CDR1 is LGHNA and CDR2 is YSLEER in the germline V gene. The CDR3 sequence is 15 residues long. CDR3: CASSQSSQHLYEQYF. DNA of the CDR3: TGCGCCAGCAGCCAATCCTCCCAGCACCTCTACGAGCAGTACTTC.

This clonotype was seen at least ten times. V gene TRBV7-8 combines with J gene TRBJ2-3; D gene uncertain. The CDR3 contains 22 residues. Trimming removed 1 base from V and 0 bases from J, with 29 bases in between. Germline V gene lookup returns CDR1 SGHVS and CDR2 FQNEAQ. DNA of the CDR3: TGTGCCAGCAGCTTAGTAGGAGTATTGAACGCGGCCGTCCGAGAAAGCACAGATACGCAGTATTTT. The encoded protein is CASSLVGVLNAAVRESTDTQYF.

This clonotype occurred many times. The chain is built from TRBV7-9 and TRBJ2-7; the D call may be TRBD1 or TRBD2 (6 bases each). The V end lost 2 bases, the J end lost 1 base, and 12 bases lay between the germline ends. CDR3 length: 15 residues. CDR1 SEHNR and CDR2 FQNEAQ come from the germline V gene (reference sequence). The CDR3 DNA sequence: TGTGCCAGCAGCTTAACGGGGGCGGCGTCCTACGAGCAGTACTTC. Amino acid sequence: CASSLTGAASYEQYF.

The chain joins TRBV6-5 to TRBJ1-2; possibly TRBD1 for D (6 bases). Germline values: CDR1 MNHEY, CDR2 SVGAGI. The CDR3 length is 15 residues. V gave up 5 bases and J gave up 4 bases, with 17 bases separating them. The CDR3 reads CASSPGRGGSYGYTF. The CDR3 region has the DNA TGTGCCAGCAGTCCAGGCAGGGGAGGAAGCTATGGCTACACCTTC.

This clonotype was recorded many times. The J gene is TRBJ2-1, the V gene TRBV7-9; D is ambiguous. The CDR3 has 12 amino acids. Germline assignment: CDR1 SEHNR and CDR2 FQNEAQ (reference sequence). Between the trimmed V and J ends, which lost 0 bases and 8 bases, there was a span of 5 bases. The DNA of the CDR3 is TGTGCCAGCAGCTTAGCTTTGGATGAGCAGTTCTTC. This gives the protein CASSLALDEQFF.

About this clonotype: This may be a read error, as it is one base from a much larger clone. The chain employs TRBV4-1 and TRBJ1-2; D ambiguous. Germline assignment: CDR1 MGHRA and CDR2 YSYEKL. The CDR3 runs to 13 residues. The CDR3 here is CASIQDWMDGYTF. The DNA for the CDR3 is TGCGCCAGCATCCAAGATTGGATGGATGGCTACACCTTC.

This clonotype appeared many times. The V gene is TRBV4-3, the J gene TRBJ1-4; possibly TRBD1 for D (5 bases). There are 15 residues in the CDR3. The V and J ends lost 1 base and 1 base respectively, with 7 bases between them. Germline V CDR1 and CDR2: LGHNA, YSLEER. The CDR3 DNA reads TGCGCCAGCAGCCAAGCGGGGGTAACTAATGAAAAACTGTTTTTT. This codes for CASSQAGVTNEKLFF.

This clonotype has at least ten counts. V usage is TRBV7-3 and J usage is TRBJ2-1; 11 bases align to TRBD2. The V and J ends lost 5 bases and 6 bases, in that order; junction bases with no gene match: 6. The germline CDR1 and CDR2 sequences are SGHTA and FQGTGA. The CDR3 runs 15 residues. The CDR3 coding sequence is TGTGCCAGCAGCCCCACTAGCGGGGGAGTCAATGAGCAGTTCTTC. This translates into CASSPTSGGVNEQFF. Using reference TRBV7-3 and TRBJ2-1 for the parts outside the CDR3, the full variable domain is GAGVSQTPSNKVTEKGKYVELRCDPISGHTALYWYRQSLGQGPEFLIYFQGTGAADDSGLPNDRFFAVRPEGSVSTLKIQRTERGDSAVYLCASSPTSGGVNEQFFGPGTRLTVL.

This clonotype was seen many times. A much larger clone lies one base from this, so it may be a read error. The chain employs TRBV27 and TRBJ1-5; 8 bases fit TRBD1. The CDR3 contains 14 residues. The junction had 7 bases not matched to a gene; V was cut back by 6 bases and J by 6 bases. Germline lookup yields CDR1 MNHEY and CDR2 SMNVEV (reference sequence). For the CDR3, the DNA is TGTGCCAGCAGCTTACAGGGGGTGGGTCAGCCCCAGCATTTT. It specifies CASSLQGVGQPQHF.

Ten or more counts support this clonotype. The chain uses TRBV9 and TRBJ2-3, with D perhaps TRBD2 (6 bases). The CDR3 covers 16 residues. Deletions cut 4 bases from V and 3 bases from J, with 18 bases between. Germline lookup yields CDR1 SGDLS and CDR2 YYNGEE. DNA of the CDR3: TGTGCCAGCAGCTTCGCGGGACTCGCTGGGACAGATACGCAGTATTTT. Translation gives CASSFAGLAGTDTQYF. Together with reference TRBV9 and TRBJ2-3, the CDR3 gives the full variable domain: DSGVTQTPKHLITATGQRVTLRCSPRSGDLSVYWYQQSLDQGLQFLIQYYNGEERAKGNILERFSAQQFPDLHSELNLSSLELGDSALYFCASSFAGLAGTDTQYFGPGTRLTVL.

Ten or more counts support this clonotype. The chain has TRBV7-8 and TRBJ1-5; tentatively, D is TRBD1 (6 bases). The CDR3 runs to 16 residues. Trimming took 4 bases from V and 3 from J, leaving 16 bases between them. Germline values: CDR1 SGHVS, CDR2 FQNEAQ. In DNA form, the CDR3 reads TGTGCCAGCAGCTCCCTTAGGGGGGCTAACAATCAGCCCCAGCATTTT. It encodes CASSSLRGANNQPQHF. Drawing the rest from reference TRBV7-8 and TRBJ1-5, the complete variable domain is GAGVSQSPRYKVAKRGQDVALRCDPISGHVSLFWYQQALGQGPEFLTYFQNEAQLDKSGLPSDRFFAERPEGSVSTLKIQRTQQEDSAVYLCASSSLRGANNQPQHFGDGTRLSIL.